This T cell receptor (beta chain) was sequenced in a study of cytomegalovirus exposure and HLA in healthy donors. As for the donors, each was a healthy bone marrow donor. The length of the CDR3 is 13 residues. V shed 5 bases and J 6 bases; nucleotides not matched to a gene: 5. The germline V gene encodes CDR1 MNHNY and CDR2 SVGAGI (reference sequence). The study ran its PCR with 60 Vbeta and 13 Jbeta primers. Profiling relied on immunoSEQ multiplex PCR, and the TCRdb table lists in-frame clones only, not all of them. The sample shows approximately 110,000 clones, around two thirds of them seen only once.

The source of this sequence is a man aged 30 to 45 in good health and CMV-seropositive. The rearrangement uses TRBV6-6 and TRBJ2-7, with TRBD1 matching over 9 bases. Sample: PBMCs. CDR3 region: CASSPTGGSEQYF. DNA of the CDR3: TGTGCCAGCAGTCCCACAGGGGGCAGCGAGCAGTACTTC.